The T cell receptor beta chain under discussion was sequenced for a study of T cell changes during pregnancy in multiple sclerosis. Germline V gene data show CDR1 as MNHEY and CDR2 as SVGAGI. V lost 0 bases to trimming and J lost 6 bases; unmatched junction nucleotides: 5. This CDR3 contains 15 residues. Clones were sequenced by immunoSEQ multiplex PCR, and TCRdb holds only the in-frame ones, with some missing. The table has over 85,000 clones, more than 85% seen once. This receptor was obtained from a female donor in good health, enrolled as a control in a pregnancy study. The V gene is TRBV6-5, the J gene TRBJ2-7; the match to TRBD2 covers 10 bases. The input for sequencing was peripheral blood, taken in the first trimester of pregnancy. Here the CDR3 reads CASSYSSSGGTEQYF. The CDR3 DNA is TGTGCCAGCAGTTACTCGTCTAGCGGGGGCACCGAGCAGTACTTC.